The next 28 T cell receptor beta chains were all read from a single sample in a study of blood T cell repertoires in COVID-19. Assay used: immunoSEQ multiplex PCR; TCRdb lists only in-frame clones, some missing. The table includes about 190,000 clones, roughly 90% detected once. Sequencing was done on a sample of peripheral blood. These TCRs come from a man aged 18 to 30 with active or convalescent COVID-19.

The chain carries TRBV7-6 and TRBJ2-5, with TRBD2 matching over 7 bases. This CDR3 is built from 15 residues. Germline CDR1 reads SGHVS; CDR2 reads FNYEAQ. The ends lost 4 bases at V and 2 bases at J; junction bases unmatched: 7. The CDR3 DNA sequence: TGTGCCAGCAGCTCGCGGGAGCCGAATCAAGAGACCCAGTACTTC. The encoded protein is CASSSREPNQETQYF.

The rearrangement joins TRBV11-2 to TRBJ1-6; 9 bases line up with TRBD1. Germline lookup yields CDR1 SGHAT and CDR2 FQNNGV. The ends lost 5 bases at V and 9 bases at J; junction bases unmatched: 8. The CDR3 spans 15 residues. CDR3 loop: CASSLGQGFSSPLHF. The CDR3 bases are TGTGCCAGCAGCCTCGGACAGGGGTTCTCTTCACCCCTCCACTTT.

The chain uses TRBV6-5 and TRBJ2-7; 9 bases align to TRBD1. CDR1 and CDR2 (germline): MNHEY, SVGAGI. The ends lost 6 bases at V and 2 bases at J; junction bases unmatched: 5. The CDR3 totals 14 residues. CDR3 nucleotides: TGTGCCAGCAGCCTCGGACAGGGGACCTACGAGCAGTACTTC. Translating gives CASSLGQGTYEQYF.

The chain has TRBV3-1 (or the pseudogene TRBV3-2) and TRBJ2-2; D call uncertain. The ends were cut back, 2 bases at V and 3 bases at J, with 13 bases in the middle. CDR3 length equals 16 residues. The germline gives CDR1 LGHDT, CDR2 YNNKEL (reference sequence). CDR3 sequence reads: CASSQRSGPHTGELFF. The CDR3 nucleotides read TGTGCCAGCAGCCAACGATCAGGCCCCCACACCGGGGAGCTGTTTTTT.

This chain connects TRBV23-1 to TRBJ2-7; tentative D call: TRBD1 (5 bases). TRBV23-1 is treated as an ORF (open reading frame) with a function not yet certain. The CDR3 is made up of 16 amino acids. V was shortened by 3 bases and J by 3 bases, with 18 bases between the two germline ends. The chain's CDR3 is CASSQAGFTPFYEQYF. The CDR3 DNA is TGCGCCAGCAGTCAGGCAGGGTTCACACCCTTCTACGAGCAGTACTTC.

The rearrangement links TRBV19 to TRBJ1-5; 9 bases match TRBD1. The V and J ends lost 4 bases and 7 bases, in that order; junction bases with no gene match: 8. Germline CDR1 and CDR2: LNHDA and SQIVND (reference sequence). This CDR3 has 15 amino acids. CDR3 DNA sequence: TGTGCCAGTAGTACTACAGGGGGCATTTTGCAGCCCCAGCATTTT. This translates into CASSTTGGILQPQHF.

The chain is built from TRBV7-9 and TRBJ2-7; possible D gene TRBD1, 5 bases. Germline lookup yields CDR1 SEHNR and CDR2 FQNEAQ (reference sequence). The CDR3 spans 13 residues. V lost 3 bases, J lost 5 bases, and 11 bases lay in between. The DNA for the CDR3 is TGTGCCAGCAGCTTGGACAAGATTAACGAGCAGTACTTC. Encoded protein: CASSLDKINEQYF.

The rearrangement uses TRBV15 and TRBJ2-1; D unresolved. The CDR3 covers 14 residues. V shed 1 base and J shed 4 bases, with 8 bases lying between them. Germline V gene lookup returns CDR1 LNHNV and CDR2 YYDKDF (reference sequence). The CDR3 coding sequence is TGTGCCACCAGCAGAGTGCCGCGGTACAATGAGCAGTTCTTC. This gives the protein CATSRVPRYNEQFF.

The chain couples TRBV19 to TRBJ1-5; possible D gene TRBD1, 6 bases. CDR1 is LNHDA, CDR2 SQIVND, per germline (reference sequence). Trimming shortened V by 10 bases and J by 4 bases, and 17 bases separated the two germline ends. The CDR3 length is 14 residues. In DNA form, the CDR3 reads TGTGCCACCACTGTGGGGGGGGCGAATCAGCCCCAGCATTTT. Amino acid sequence: CATTVGGANQPQHF.

This sequence joins TRBV2 and TRBJ1-6; D perhaps matches TRBD1 (5 bases). Deletions cut 1 base from V and 10 bases from J, with 14 bases between. The CDR3 is 15 amino acids. The germline CDR1 and CDR2 sequences are SNHLY and FYNNEI. The CDR3 protein is CASSEGQLGVSPLHF. The CDR3 DNA follows: TGTGCCAGCAGTGAAGGACAGCTAGGAGTCTCACCCCTCCACTTT.

This rearrangement joins TRBV18 to TRBJ1-1; D not resolved. The germline gives CDR1 KGHSH, CDR2 LQKENI. The germline V and J ends were trimmed by 4 bases and 3 bases, with 9 bases remaining between them. The CDR3 is made up of 13 amino acids. Here the CDR3 DNA reads TGTGCCAGCTCACAGGAGAGGGACACTGAAGCTTTCTTT. Its translation is CASSQERDTEAFF.

The chain joins TRBV4-3 to TRBJ2-3, with 7 bases that match TRBD2. The CDR3 contains 14 residues. Germline V gives CDR1 LGHNA, CDR2 YSLEER. V trimming: 4 bases; J trimming: 2 bases; junction bases outside the gene matches: 3. CDR3 DNA: TGCGCCAGCAGCCGAGCGGGAAACACAGATACGCAGTATTTT. Its protein is CASSRAGNTDTQYF.

The chain couples TRBV29-1 to TRBJ2-7; TRBD1 matches at 7 bases. This CDR3 comprises 13 residues. J was trimmed by 3 bases and V by 1 base; bases with no gene match: 3. Germline V lookup: CDR1 SQVTM, CDR2 ANQGSEA. The CDR3 DNA sequence: TGCAGCGTTGAAGGGGACAGTTACTACGAGCAGTACTTC. This gives the protein CSVEGDSYYEQYF.

CDR3 loop: CAWSVELAGSSTDTQYF. CDR3 in DNA: TGTGCCTGGAGTGTTGAACTAGCGGGTTCTAGCACAGATACGCAGTATTTT. The chain carries TRBV30 and TRBJ2-3; 9 bases fit TRBD2. Per germline, CDR1 GTSNPN and CDR2 SVGIG (reference sequence). The CDR3 runs 17 residues. Trimming cost V 0 bases and J 0 bases; bases outside gene matches: 7.

The chain couples TRBV5-6 to TRBJ1-4, with TRBD1 matching over 7 bases. This CDR3 contains 14 residues. After removal of 0 bases from V and 8 bases from J, the junction contained 4 bases not matched to a gene. Germline-derived CDR1 and CDR2 are SGHDT and YYEEEE. CDR3 protein: CASSLDGRGEKLFF. DNA for the CDR3: TGTGCCAGCAGCTTGGATGGCAGGGGGGAAAAACTGTTTTTT.

This clone was counted once. CDR3 DNA sequence: TGTGCCAGCAGTGAAGGGGACAGCATCACTGAAGCTTTCTTT. It yields the protein CASSEGDSITEAFF. This chain links TRBV6-1 with TRBJ1-1; 7 bases agree with TRBD1. V lost 1 base, J lost 4 bases, and 3 bases stayed unmatched. Germline lookup yields CDR1 MNHNS and CDR2 SASEGT. The CDR3 contains 14 residues.

The gene calls are TRBV18 and TRBJ2-7; D call uncertain. CDR3 size: 12 residues. Germline CDR1 KGHSH, CDR2 LQKENI. V lost 3 bases and J 7 bases, leaving 10 bases between the germline ends. The CDR3 DNA sequence: TGTGCCAGCTCACCCTACCCTCCGGAGCAGTACTTC. This sequence encodes CASSPYPPEQYF.

The rearrangement joins TRBV10-3 to TRBJ2-7, with a weak D call TRBD2 (6 bases). Germline loops: CDR1 ENHRY, CDR2 SYGVKD. The V end lost 10 bases, the J end lost 3 bases, and 19 bases lay between the germline ends. The CDR3 is 14 residues long. CDR3 DNA: TGTGCCACGCTAGGGGACTTTTCGGACTACGAGCAGTACTTC. Amino acid sequence: CATLGDFSDYEQYF.

This clone was picked up a small number of times. The gene calls are TRBV7-2 and TRBJ1-2, with a possible D match to TRBD1 (6 bases). This CDR3 is built from 14 residues. V was cut by 3 bases and J by 4 bases, with 12 bases left in between. Germline assignment: CDR1 SGHTA and CDR2 FQGNSA. CDR3 loop: CASSFAGQPYGYTF. The CDR3 DNA reads TGTGCCAGCAGCTTTGCTGGACAGCCCTATGGCTACACCTTC.

This clone was counted once. The chain carries TRBV6-5 and TRBJ2-3; maybe TRBD2 (6 bases). CDR3 length: 11 residues. V gave up 9 bases and J gave up 5 bases, with 9 bases separating them. Germline loops: CDR1 MNHEY, CDR2 SVGAGI. Here the CDR3 DNA reads TGTGCCAGTCTGGGGGGAGATACGCAGTATTTT. It translates to CASLGGDTQYF.

This chain uses TRBV9 with TRBJ2-2; tentative D call: TRBD2 (5 bases). V was cut by 0 bases and J by 7 bases, with 7 bases left in between. The CDR3 is 13 residues long. Germline V lookup: CDR1 SGDLS, CDR2 YYNGEE. CDR3 bases: TGTGCCAGCAGCGTAGGAGGGATCGGGGAGCTGTTTTTT. This encodes CASSVGGIGELFF.

The V gene is TRBV19, the J gene TRBJ2-7; the match to TRBD2 covers 10 bases. CDR1 and CDR2 from the germline V gene are LNHDA and SQIVND (reference sequence). The CDR3 loop spans 15 amino acids. J lost 3 bases, V lost 3 bases, and 5 bases had no gene match. The CDR3 here is CASSIGTSAIYEQYF. CDR3 sequence (DNA): TGTGCCAGTAGTATCGGGACTAGCGCGATCTACGAGCAGTACTTC.

The J gene is TRBJ2-5, the V gene TRBV2, with TRBD2 as a possible D gene (6 bases). V lost 5 bases and J lost 7, with 20 bases in between. Germline CDR1 SNHLY, CDR2 FYNNEI. The CDR3 is 15 amino acids. Here the CDR3 DNA reads TGTGCCAGCAGTTCCCTCCGGGGCGCGGGGTGGACCCAGTACTTC. This translates into CASSSLRGAGWTQYF.

This chain connects TRBV21-1 to TRBJ1-3; the tabulated D call, TRBD1, remains unverified against the DNA. TRBV21-1 counts as a pseudogene. The CDR3 consists of 12 residues. The CDR3 region is CASRTGLVTIYF. The CDR3, as DNA: TGTGCCAGTAGGACAGGGTTAGTAACCATATATTTT.

The count of this clone is one. The V and J genes are TRBV5-8 and TRBJ2-4; 7 nucleotides agree with TRBD1. This CDR3 contains 16 residues. The V gene's germline CDR1 is SGHTS and CDR2 YDEGEE. Trimming at V came to 0 bases and at J to 0 bases, leaving 3 bases not matched to a gene. CDR3 amino acids: CASSLDRGIAKNIQYF. The CDR3 coding sequence is TGTGCCAGCAGCTTGGACAGGGGAATAGCCAAAAACATTCAGTACTTC.

V is TRBV10-3 and J is TRBJ1-1, with D perhaps matching TRBD1 (5 bases). V lost 3 bases, J lost 0 bases, and 8 bases lay in between. Germline CDR1 is ENHRY and CDR2 is SYGVKD. This CDR3 is 14 amino acids long. The CDR3 region has the DNA TGTGCCATCAGTGACCGACAGATGAACACTGAAGCTTTCTTT. Amino acid sequence: CAISDRQMNTEAFF.

V usage is TRBV19 and J usage is TRBJ1-1; TRBD1 aligns across 7 bases. V lost 5 bases and J lost 2; bases outside the gene matches: 8. CDR1 is LNHDA and CDR2 is SQIVND in the germline V gene (reference sequence). This CDR3 is built from 15 residues. The CDR3 spells CASSLHGTANTEAFF. As DNA, the CDR3 is TGTGCCAGTAGTCTACACGGGACAGCTAACACTGAAGCTTTCTTT. The whole variable domain, remainder taken from reference TRBV19 and TRBJ1-1, is DGGITQSPKYLFRKEGQNVTLSCEQNLNHDAMYWYRQDPGQGLRLIYYSQIVNDFQKGDIAEGYSVSREKKESFPLTVTSAQKNPTAFYLCASSLHGTANTEAFFGQGTRLTVV.

The chain uses TRBV12-5 and TRBJ1-4; 9 positions match TRBD1. V trimming: 2 bases; J trimming: 4 bases; junction bases outside the gene matches: 8. This CDR3 is 17 amino acids long. CDR1 is LGHNT and CDR2 is FRNRAP in the germline V gene. The CDR3 loop reads CASGLIRQGGFNEKLFF. The DNA for the CDR3 is TGTGCTAGTGGTTTGATCCGACAGGGGGGATTTAATGAAAAACTGTTTTTT.